These 15 T cell receptor beta chains share one sample of origin, sequenced in a study of cytomegalovirus exposure and HLA in healthy donors. Amplification used 60 Vbeta primers and 13 Jbeta primers. Profiling relied on immunoSEQ multiplex PCR, and the TCRdb table lists in-frame clones only, not all of them. The repertoire consists of roughly 61,000 clones, with over 75% occurring once and the leading ten covering roughly 5.7%. The source material was PBMCs. These receptors originate from a male donor in good health and CMV-seronegative.

The chain couples TRBV2 to TRBJ2-3; 11 nucleotides align to TRBD2. The CDR3 has 15 amino acids. The germline CDR1 and CDR2 sequences are SNHLY and FYNNEI. Trimming cost V 6 bases and J 7 bases; bases outside gene matches: 9. In DNA, the CDR3 is TGTGCCAGCAGGGCTAGCGGGGGGCTTAGAAATACGCAGTATTTT. Translating it yields CASRASGGLRNTQYF.

This chain joins TRBV6-1 and TRBJ1-1, with TRBD1 identical over 10 bases. V lost 4 bases and J lost 5; bases outside the gene matches: 10. The CDR3 is 16 amino acids. Germline values: CDR1 MNHNS, CDR2 SASEGT. CDR3 bases: TGTGCCAGCAGTGGGGGACAGGGGAGGGGGAAAACTGAAGCTTTCTTT. Its translation is CASSGGQGRGKTEAFF.

The gene calls are TRBV7-2 and TRBJ2-7, with D maybe TRBD1 (5 bases). The V end was cut by 4 bases, the J end by 3 bases, with 10 bases between. CDR1 is SGHTA and CDR2 is FQGNSA in the germline V gene. This CDR3 is built from 13 residues. The CDR3 spells CASSSRVHYEQYF. As DNA, the CDR3 is TGTGCCAGCAGCTCCAGGGTACACTACGAGCAGTACTTC.

The gene calls are TRBV28 and TRBJ1-2, with D maybe TRBD1 (5 bases). CDR3 size: 14 residues. The germline V and J ends were trimmed by 3 bases and 0 bases, with 8 bases remaining between them. The V gene's germline CDR1 is MDHEN and CDR2 SYDVKM. The CDR3 bases are TGTGCCAGCAGTTTGGGGGGGTCTAACTATGGCTACACCTTC. Translating it yields CASSLGGSNYGYTF.

This clone came up once. The chain joins TRBV30 to TRBJ1-1; TRBD1 is a possible D gene (6 bases). The CDR3 extends over 13 amino acids. Germline-derived CDR1 and CDR2 are GTSNPN and SVGIG (reference sequence). With 4 bases removed from V and 4 bases from J, the gap between germline ends came to 13 bases. The CDR3 DNA is TGTGCCTGGATTACGACAGGTGGCACTGAAGCTTTCTTT. Its translation is CAWITTGGTEAFF.

This chain joins TRBV13 and TRBJ2-5; TRBD1 matches at 7 bases. Germline CDR1 reads PRHDT; CDR2 reads FYEKMQ (reference sequence). The CDR3 contains 14 residues. V was pared by 5 bases and J by 1 base, with 4 bases of the junction left unmatched. This CDR3 reads CASSPDRVQETQYF. CDR3 in DNA: TGTGCCAGCAGCCCAGACAGGGTCCAAGAGACCCAGTACTTC.

This rearrangement joins TRBV27 to TRBJ1-4; D is ambiguous. The germline V gene has CDR1 MNHEY and CDR2 SMNVEV (reference sequence). The CDR3 loop spans 15 amino acids. V was trimmed by 2 bases and J by 7 bases, leaving 14 bases between them. The DNA of the CDR3 is TGTGCCAGCAGTTTAGTTTTCAGCGGTGGTGAAAAACTGTTTTTT. It is translated as CASSLVFSGGEKLFF.

The chain recombines TRBV7-9 with TRBJ1-2; 10 nucleotides line up with TRBD1. Germline loops: CDR1 SEHNR, CDR2 FQNEAQ (reference sequence). After removal of 5 bases from V and 8 bases from J, the junction contained 8 bases not matched to a gene. This CDR3 region has 14 residues. CDR3 protein: CASSLLTGGGGYTF. The DNA of the CDR3 is TGTGCCAGCAGCCTACTGACAGGGGGCGGCGGCTACACCTTC.

V and J are TRBV18 and TRBJ1-5; the match to TRBD1 covers 11 bases. CDR3 length: 16 amino acids. The J segment lost 4 bases and the V segment lost 3 bases, leaving 5 bases of the junction unmatched. CDR1 is KGHSH, CDR2 LQKENI, per germline. CDR3 loop: CASSPSGTGGNQPQHF. DNA of the CDR3: TGTGCCAGCTCACCCTCAGGGACAGGGGGGAATCAGCCCCAGCATTTT.

The chain recombines TRBV6-5 with TRBJ1-1, with D unclear. Deletions cut 5 bases from V and 4 bases from J, with 11 bases between. CDR1 is MNHEY, CDR2 SVGAGI, per germline. CDR3 size: 13 residues. DNA for the CDR3: TGTGCCAGCAGTCCTCCTTCGGGCACTGAAGCTTTCTTT. It yields the protein CASSPPSGTEAFF.

As concerns this clone: This specimen includes other DNA sequences encoding the same CDR3. The chain couples TRBV4-1 to TRBJ1-1; a weak D match, TRBD1 (5 bases). CDR3 length equals 14 residues. Per the germline V gene, CDR1 is MGHRA and CDR2 is YSYEKL. Between the trimmed V and J ends, which lost 1 base and 4 bases, there was a span of 10 bases. The CDR3 DNA reads TGCGCCAGCAGCCAAGGTCAGGGCGGCACTGAAGCTTTCTTT. Translating it yields CASSQGQGGTEAFF.

V gene TRBV4-2 combines with J gene TRBJ2-1; D perhaps matches TRBD2 (6 bases). The CDR3 covers 15 residues. V was trimmed by 0 bases and J by 3 bases, leaving 9 bases between them. Germline V gene lookup returns CDR1 LGHNA and CDR2 YNFKEQ. The CDR3 bases are TGTGCCAGCAGCCAAGAGGGTAGCGGCTACAATGAGCAGTTCTTC. It specifies CASSQEGSGYNEQFF.

The CDR3 is CASSPHGTGIETQYF. CDR3 DNA: TGTGCCAGCAGTCCGCATGGGACAGGGATTGAGACCCAGTACTTC. The chain employs TRBV28 and TRBJ2-5; 9 nucleotides agree with TRBD1. Germline lookup yields CDR1 MDHEN and CDR2 SYDVKM. The CDR3 contains 15 residues. V lost 5 bases and J lost 5; bases outside the gene matches: 9.

This chain connects TRBV7-2 to TRBJ1-1; D may be TRBD1 (5 bases). Germline V gene data show CDR1 as SGHTA and CDR2 as FQGNSA. CDR3 length: 14 amino acids. Trimming cost V 2 bases and J 3 bases, with 10 bases left between them. This CDR3 reads CASSLQGIDTEAFF. DNA of the CDR3: TGTGCCAGCAGCTTACAGGGAATTGACACTGAAGCTTTCTTT.

The chain carries TRBV7-6 and TRBJ2-7, with 9 bases matching TRBD1. After removal of 0 bases from V and 6 bases from J, the junction contained 6 bases not matched to a gene. The CDR3 sequence is 15 residues long. Germline assignment: CDR1 SGHVS and CDR2 FNYEAQ. This CDR3 is CASSLAGGQGVEQYF. In nucleotides, the CDR3 is TGTGCCAGCAGCTTAGCAGGGGGACAGGGAGTCGAGCAGTACTTC.